This paragraph reports one T cell receptor beta chain. Antigen specificity is unknown. The data derive from a study of STAT3 mutations in large granular lymphocyte leukemia. Using immunoSEQ multiplex PCR, the repertoire was profiled, and TCRdb retains in-frame clones only, with some absent. The data show under 15,000 clones, 88% seen once. Study results and limitations: At least one immunodominant TCR beta clonotype appeared in every T-cell large granular lymphocyte leukemia patient.

From germline, CDR1 is MNHNS and CDR2 SASEGT. Trimming shortened V by 1 base and J by 0 bases, and 13 bases separated the two germline ends. CDR3 size: 16 residues. Input material: PBMCs. The origin of this receptor is a human donor with T large granular lymphocyte leukemia. Some clones in this sample may be carry-over from other donors' samples. The rearrangement links TRBV6-1 to TRBJ2-7; D remains unclear. For the CDR3, the DNA is TGTGCCAGCAGTGAAGGGCTAATCAGGTCCTCCTACGAGCAGTACGTC. Translation: CASSEGLIRSSYEQYV.